This T cell receptor (beta chain) was recorded in a study of shared clonotypes between healthy human individuals. Measured with immunoSEQ multiplex PCR; TCRdb has only the in-frame clones, and not every one. The sample comprises 1 million to 1.2 million clones, about 80% of which are singletons, and about 0.94% rests with the top ten. Study-level results: At large depth, rarefaction still showed sorted-subset sequencing to be incomplete.

CDR3 size: 16 residues. Trimming left V 1 base short and J 0 bases short, with 7 bases between. Germline CDR1 reads SGHTA; CDR2 reads FQGNSA. This clone has only one observation. The antigen is not known. This chain uses TRBV7-2 with TRBJ1-6; D call uncertain. This TCR was recovered from a man between 18 and 35 years old in good health. Some clones in this sample may be carry-over from other donors' samples. Material for sequencing was memory CD4+ T cells from PBMCs. The subset is: CD45RA-negative fraction. CDR3 nucleotide sequence: TGTGCCAGCAGCTTAGGGGCTGTCTCCTATAATTCACCCCTCCACTTT. This translates into CASSLGAVSYNSPLHF.